Listed below are T cell receptor beta chains from one sample, sequenced in a study of blood T cell repertoires in COVID-19. Profiling relied on immunoSEQ multiplex PCR, and the TCRdb table lists in-frame clones only, not all of them. The table includes approximately 190,000 clones, about four fifths detected once. The source material was peripheral blood. These TCRs come from a man in his fifties or sixties with acute or convalescent COVID-19. The CDR3 runs from the conserved cysteine through the conserved F or W. Fields, in order: J gene, D gene, clone size, V gene, CDR3 protein, CDR3 DNA. A D gene is named only where the DNA matches it firmly. Only part of the rows carry a size: once, few, many, or a class if the clone is expanded.

TRBJ2-1 | TRBD2 | . | TRBV2 | CASSASSGSSYNEQFF | TGTGCCAGCAGTGCGTCCAGCGGGAGTTCCTACAATGAGCAGTTCTTC
TRBJ1-2 | TRBD1 | once | TRBV4-2 | CASSQGTGTGVGYTF | TGTGCCAGCAGCCAAGGAACCGGGACAGGGGTTGGCTACACCTTC
TRBJ1-2 | TRBD1 | . | TRBV7-8 | CASSALRGHGYTF | TGTGCCAGCAGCGCCCTCAGGGGGCATGGCTACACCTTC
TRBJ1-1 | . | . | TRBV24-1 | CATSDSGPGSAFF | TGTGCCACCAGTGACTCTGGGCCCGGTAGTGCTTTCTTT
TRBJ1-6 | . | . | TRBV9 | CASSVGPGDNSPLHF | TGTGCCAGCAGCGTAGGTCCCGGGGATAATTCACCCCTCCACTTT
TRBJ1-1 | . | few | TRBV7-2 | CASSLRWGRNTEAFF | TGTGCCAGCAGCTTAAGGTGGGGCAGGAACACTGAAGCTTTCTTT
TRBJ1-6 | TRBD1 | . | TRBV15 | CATSRDRTGWALHF | TGTGCCACCAGCAGAGATAGGACAGGGTGGGCCCTCCACTTT
TRBJ2-1 | TRBD2 | . | TRBV10-1 | CASSEQSGRVYNEQFF | TGCGCCAGCAGTGAGCAGAGCGGGAGGGTCTACAATGAGCAGTTCTTC
TRBJ2-6 | . | . | TRBV7-9 | CASSRQGRGANVLTF | TGTGCCAGCAGCCGTCAGGGGCGGGGGGCCAACGTCCTGACTTTC
TRBJ2-3 | TRBD2 | once | TRBV5-4 | CASSLKGLATDTQYF | TGTGCCAGCAGCTTGAAGGGACTAGCTACAGATACGCAGTATTTT
TRBJ2-1 | TRBD2 | . | TRBV7-3 | CASSGTSGSSYNEQFF | TGTGCCAGCAGCGGGACTAGCGGAAGCTCCTACAATGAGCAGTTCTTC
TRBJ2-1 | TRBD2 | . | TRBV5-5 | CASSSLAGGYNEQFF | TGTGCCAGCAGCAGCCTAGCGGGGGGGTACAATGAGCAGTTCTTC
TRBJ1-4 | . | . | TRBV7-9 | CASSFDTSANEKLFF | TGTGCCAGCAGCTTCGACACCTCGGCTAATGAAAAACTGTTTTTT
TRBJ2-6 | . | . | TRBV2 | CASSGGAGANVLTF | TGTGCCAGCAGTGGGGGGGCTGGGGCCAACGTCCTGACTTTC
TRBJ1-5 | . | . | TRBV6-5 | CASVRGIIDQPQHF | TGTGCCAGCGTAAGAGGGATTATCGATCAGCCCCAGCATTTT
TRBJ2-7 | TRBD1 | few | TRBV10-3 | CAISPLGTGDHEQYF | TGTGCCATCAGCCCCCTCGGGACAGGGGATCACGAGCAGTACTTC
TRBJ2-3 | TRBD2 | . | TRBV29-1 | CSVDGRGGADTQYF | TGCAGCGTTGATGGGCGGGGGGGCGCAGATACGCAGTATTTT
TRBJ1-4 | . | . | TRBV2 | CASSETPGPGGTNEKLFF | TGTGCCAGCAGTGAAACACCGGGCCCCGGGGGGACTAATGAAAAACTGTTTTTT
TRBJ1-1 | . | . | TRBV7-3 | CASSLSPGLSAEAFF | TGTGCCAGCAGCTTAAGCCCGGGTTTGTCGGCTGAAGCTTTCTTT
TRBJ1-2 | TRBD1 | . | TRBV5-4 | CASTVRLGIGGDYGYTF | TGTGCCAGCACTGTCCGTTTGGGAATAGGGGGCGACTATGGCTACACCTTC
TRBJ1-5 | . | once | TRBV30 | CAWTPSPNRWGGVQPQHF | TGTGCCTGGACCCCCTCGCCCAACCGGTGGGGGGGCGTTCAGCCCCAGCATTTT
TRBJ2-7 | . | . | TRBV6-2/TRBV6-3 | CASSLTTDYEQYF | TGTGCCAGCAGTTTAACGACAGACTACGAGCAGTACTTC
TRBJ2-7 | . | few | TRBV5-1 | CASSLGFFTGQNKNEQYF | TGCGCCAGCAGCTTGGGGTTTTTCACCGGACAGAATAAGAACGAGCAGTACTTC
TRBJ1-2 | . | . | TRBV18 | CASSPQTRRRGYTF | TGTGCCAGCTCACCACAGACAAGGCGCAGAGGCTACACCTTC
TRBJ1-3 | TRBD1 | . | TRBV6-6 | CASSRSSRGPFSGNTIYF | TGTGCCAGCAGTCGTTCAAGCAGGGGGCCCTTCTCTGGAAACACCATATATTTT
TRBJ1-6 | . | . | TRBV4-3 | CASSQDLYNSPLHF | TGCGCCAGCAGCCAAGACCTCTATAATTCACCCCTCCACTTT
TRBJ1-1 | . | . | TRBV9 | CASSVGKGSEAFF | TGTGCCAGCAGCGTAGGAAAGGGGTCTGAAGCTTTCTTT
TRBJ1-2 | . | . | TRBV7-9 | CASSERTYYGYTF | TGTGCCAGCAGCGAACGGACATACTATGGCTACACCTTC
TRBJ2-1 | TRBD2 | . | TRBV2 | CASRLAGGPNEQFF | TGTGCCAGCAGACTAGCGGGAGGGCCCAATGAGCAGTTCTTC
TRBJ1-6 | TRBD1 | . | TRBV4-3 | CASSLFKAGGNSPLHF | TGCGCCAGCAGCCTCTTCAAGGCAGGGGGAAATTCACCCCTCCACTTT
TRBJ2-7 | TRBD2 | . | TRBV12-5 | CASGPPEAGGRSYEQYF | TGTGCTAGTGGCCCGCCAGAGGCGGGGGGGAGGTCTTACGAGCAGTACTTC
TRBJ2-2 | . | . | TRBV18 | CASSPSLGAVNTGELFF | TGTGCCAGCTCCCCCTCCCTTGGGGCCGTGAACACCGGGGAGCTGTTTTTT
TRBJ2-7 | . | . | TRBV11-3 | CASSPGGTGSYEQYF | TGTGCCAGCAGCCCAGGGGGGACTGGCTCCTACGAGCAGTACTTC
TRBJ1-1 | TRBD1 | . | TRBV5-6 | CASSRQGMNTEAFF | TGTGCCAGCAGCAGACAGGGGATGAACACTGAAGCTTTCTTT
TRBJ2-7 | TRBD1 | . | TRBV19 | CASSIRTGPYEQYF | TGTGCCAGTAGTATAAGGACAGGGCCCTACGAGCAGTACTTC
TRBJ1-6 | TRBD1 | once | TRBV19 | CASSIGATTGGHNSPLHF | TGTGCCAGTAGTATAGGGGCAACTACAGGGGGCCATAATTCACCCCTCCACTTT
TRBJ2-2 | . | . | TRBV7-3 | CASSFGSGAGELFF | TGTGCCAGCAGCTTTGGTTCGGGGGCCGGGGAGCTGTTTTTT
TRBJ2-7 | . | . | TRBV6-5 | CASSPLGPGDEQYF | TGTGCCAGCAGTCCCCTTGGGCCAGGGGACGAGCAGTACTTC
TRBJ1-5 | . | . | TRBV7-8 | CASSLGQGGQPQHF | TGTGCCAGCAGCTTAGGTCAGGGTGGGCAGCCCCAGCATTTT
TRBJ2-6 | . | . | TRBV7-9 | CASSFDGLFGGANVLTF | TGTGCCAGCAGCTTCGACGGGTTGTTCGGTGGGGCCAACGTCCTGACTTTC
TRBJ2-7 | TRBD2 | . | TRBV9 | CASSVATSGSDEQYF | TGTGCCAGCAGCGTAGCGACTAGCGGGAGTGACGAGCAGTACTTC
TRBJ1-1 | TRBD1 | once | TRBV13 | CASSLEGANTEAFF | TGTGCCAGCAGCTTAGAGGGGGCGAACACTGAAGCTTTCTTT
TRBJ1-5 | . | few | TRBV6-5 | CASSYSRGQPQHF | TGTGCCAGCAGTTACAGTCGGGGGCAGCCCCAGCATTTT
TRBJ1-4 | . | . | TRBV15 | CATSSESLGISDWTNEKLFF | TGTGCCACCAGCAGTGAATCACTCGGGATTAGCGATTGGACTAATGAAAAACTGTTTTTT
TRBJ1-1 | . | . | TRBV10-3 | CAIKKGGQTEAFF | TGTGCCATCAAAAAAGGCGGGCAGACTGAAGCTTTCTTT
TRBJ1-2 | TRBD1 | . | TRBV4-1 | CASSPRTGGNYGYTF | TGCGCCAGCAGCCCCCGGACAGGGGGTAACTATGGCTACACCTTC
TRBJ2-1 | TRBD2 | . | TRBV2 | CASSEELAANEQFF | TGTGCCAGCAGTGAAGAGCTAGCGGCGAATGAGCAGTTCTTC
TRBJ2-1 | . | . | TRBV7-3 | CASSQTGSSYNEQFF | TGTGCCAGCAGCCAAACAGGGAGCTCCTACAATGAGCAGTTCTTC
TRBJ2-3 | TRBD2 | . | TRBV2 | CASGGGGLAGQNTQYF | TGTGCCAGCGGAGGGGGGGGACTAGCGGGACAAAATACGCAGTATTTT
TRBJ2-1 | . | . | TRBV30 | CAPSTSPRYNEQFF | TGTGCCCCGTCAACTAGCCCTCGCTACAATGAGCAGTTCTTC
TRBJ1-5 | . | . | TRBV18 | CASSPKGVAYQPQHF | TGTGCCAGCTCACCAAAGGGGGTTGCTTATCAGCCCCAGCATTTT
TRBJ1-1 | TRBD1 | . | TRBV7-2 | CASSLRGRSTEAFF | TGTGCCAGCAGCTTAAGGGGGCGCAGCACTGAAGCTTTCTTT
TRBJ1-5 | . | . | TRBV27 | CASSPIGNQPQHF | TGTGCCAGCAGCCCCATAGGCAATCAGCCCCAGCATTTT